This T cell receptor (beta chain) originates from a study of OX40 agonist ivuxolimab in advanced cancers. The overall study: Previous treatment with anti-PD-1, anti-PD-L1 or anti-CTLA-4 therapy was allowed; about 37% had received some.

The CDR3 length is 14 residues. Germline lookup yields CDR1 MNHNS and CDR2 SASEGT. V lost 7 bases and J lost 3, with 16 bases in between. Blood sampling was done at baseline, cycle 4 day 1, and cycle 7 day 1. Clones were sequenced by immunoSEQ multiplex PCR, and TCRdb holds only the in-frame ones, with some missing. Among about 160,000 clones listed, approximately 94% were seen once. Overall study findings and caveats: Some nonresponders likewise displayed low normalized T-cell clonal expansion. Patients with a partial response at 0.1-3.0 mg/kg had among the lowest clonal expansion.

A word on this clone: Antigen specificity is unknown.

The V and J genes are TRBV6-1 and TRBJ2-7, with D perhaps matching TRBD1 (5 bases). The receptor was derived from an adult with an advanced solid tumor such as melanoma, head and neck, liver or kidney cancer. The input for sequencing was CD4+ or CD8+ T cells sorted from blood, taken in a trial of the OX40 agonist ivuxolimab. The CDR3 nucleotides read TGTGCCAGCACCAGACCGACAGAAAGCTACGAGCAGTACTTC. This translates into CASTRPTESYEQYF.